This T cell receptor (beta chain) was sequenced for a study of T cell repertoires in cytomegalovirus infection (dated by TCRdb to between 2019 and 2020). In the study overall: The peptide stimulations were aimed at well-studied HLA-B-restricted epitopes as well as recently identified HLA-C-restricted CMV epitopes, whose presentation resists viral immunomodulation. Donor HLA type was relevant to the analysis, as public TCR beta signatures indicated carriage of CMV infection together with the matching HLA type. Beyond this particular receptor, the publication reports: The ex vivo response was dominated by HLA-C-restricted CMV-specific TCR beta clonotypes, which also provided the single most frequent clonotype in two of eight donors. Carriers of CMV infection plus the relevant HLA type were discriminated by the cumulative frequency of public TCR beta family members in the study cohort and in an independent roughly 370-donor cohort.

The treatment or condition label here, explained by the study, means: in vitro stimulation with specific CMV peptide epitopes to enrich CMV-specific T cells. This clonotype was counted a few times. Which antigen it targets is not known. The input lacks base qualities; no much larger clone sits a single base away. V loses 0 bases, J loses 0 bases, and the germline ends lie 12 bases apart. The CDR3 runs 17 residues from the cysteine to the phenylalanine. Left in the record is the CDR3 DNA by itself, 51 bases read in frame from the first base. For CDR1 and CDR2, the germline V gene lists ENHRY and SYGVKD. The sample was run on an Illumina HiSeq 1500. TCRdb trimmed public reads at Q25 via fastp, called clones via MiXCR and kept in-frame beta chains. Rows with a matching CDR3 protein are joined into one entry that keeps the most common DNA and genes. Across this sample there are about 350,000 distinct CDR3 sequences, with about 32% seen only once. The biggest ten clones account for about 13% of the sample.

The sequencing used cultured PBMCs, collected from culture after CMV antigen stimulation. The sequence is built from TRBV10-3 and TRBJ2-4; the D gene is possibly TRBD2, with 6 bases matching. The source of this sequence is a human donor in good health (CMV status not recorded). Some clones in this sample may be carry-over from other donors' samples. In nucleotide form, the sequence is TGTGCCATCAGTGAGTCCTTGGGGACTTTAGCCAAAAACATTCAGTACTTC. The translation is CAISESLGTLAKNIQYF.